Listed below are T cell receptor beta chains from one sample, sequenced in a study of CD8 T cells in Susac syndrome. One entry per CDR3 protein, called by TCRdb with MiXCR from the immunoSEQ multiplex PCR reads. The sample lists over 130,000 distinct CDR3 sequences; approximately 95% were seen once. The specimen was CD4+ T cells from PBMCs. The source of these receptors is a human donor with Susac syndrome. The CDR3 runs from the conserved cysteine through the conserved F or W. D genes are given only for firm matches. Rows give clone size only sometimes, using once, few, many, or a class for an expanded clone.

j_call: TRBJ2-7
d_call: TRBD1
v_call: TRBV3-1
clone_size: NA
cdr3_aa: CASSQNPTGQGSYEQYF
cdr3_nt: TGTGCCAGCAGCCAAAATCCCACAGGACAGGGATCCTACGAGCAGTACTTC

j_call: TRBJ2-7
d_call: NA
v_call: TRBV20-1
clone_size: NA
cdr3_aa: CSAVVHEQYF
cdr3_nt: TGCAGTGCAGTCGTCCACGAGCAGTACTTC

j_call: TRBJ2-7
d_call: NA
v_call: TRBV30
clone_size: NA
cdr3_aa: CAWSQHSYIFGYEQYF
cdr3_nt: TGTGCCTGGAGTCAGCATAGTTATATCTTCGGTTACGAGCAGTACTTC

j_call: TRBJ1-2
d_call: NA
v_call: TRBV20-1
clone_size: NA
cdr3_aa: CSADGSRYNYGYTF
cdr3_nt: TGCAGTGCAGATGGTAGTCGCTATAACTATGGCTACACCTTC

j_call: TRBJ1-5
d_call: TRBD1
v_call: TRBV3-1
clone_size: NA
cdr3_aa: CASSQQGAGQPQHF
cdr3_nt: TGTGCCAGCAGCCAACAGGGGGCGGGTCAGCCCCAGCATTTT

j_call: TRBJ2-7
d_call: TRBD1
v_call: TRBV5-1
clone_size: NA
cdr3_aa: CASSFGGTGGVSSSYEQYF
cdr3_nt: TGCGCCAGCAGCTTTGGCGGGACAGGGGGTGTTTCAAGCTCCTACGAGCAGTACTTC

j_call: TRBJ1-1
d_call: NA
v_call: TRBV30
clone_size: NA
cdr3_aa: CAWSVPGKAFF
cdr3_nt: TGTGCCTGGAGTGTCCCGGGTAAAGCTTTCTTT

j_call: TRBJ1-1
d_call: NA
v_call: TRBV23-1
clone_size: NA
cdr3_aa: CASSLFVQGLGNTEAFF
cdr3_nt: TGCGCCAGCAGTCTTTTTGTCCAGGGCCTAGGGAACACTGAAGCTTTCTTT

j_call: TRBJ1-5
d_call: NA
v_call: TRBV27
clone_size: NA
cdr3_aa: CASSLGRASNQPQHF
cdr3_nt: TGTGCCAGCAGTTTAGGCAGGGCTAGCAATCAGCCCCAGCATTTT

j_call: TRBJ1-1
d_call: NA
v_call: TRBV12-5
clone_size: NA
cdr3_aa: CASGLDRYTEAFF
cdr3_nt: TGTGCTAGTGGCCTCGACAGGTACACTGAAGCTTTCTTT

j_call: TRBJ2-1
d_call: NA
v_call: TRBV2
clone_size: NA
cdr3_aa: CASSRTDNEQFF
cdr3_nt: TGTGCCAGCAGTAGGACGGACAATGAGCAGTTCTTC

j_call: TRBJ1-2
d_call: NA
v_call: TRBV9
clone_size: NA
cdr3_aa: CASSVGLGPQLYGYTF
cdr3_nt: TGTGCCAGCAGCGTAGGCTTGGGACCGCAACTCTATGGCTACACCTTC

j_call: TRBJ2-7
d_call: TRBD2
v_call: TRBV7-9
clone_size: NA
cdr3_aa: CASSSGGRAATTSSYEQYF
cdr3_nt: TGTGCCAGCAGTTCCGGGGGGAGGGCCGCGACCACGAGCTCCTACGAGCAGTACTTC

j_call: TRBJ2-7
d_call: TRBD2
v_call: TRBV20-1
clone_size: NA
cdr3_aa: CSAAGTSGRVSYEQYF
cdr3_nt: TGCAGTGCTGCCGGGACTAGCGGGAGGGTCTCCTACGAGCAGTACTTC

j_call: TRBJ2-1
d_call: TRBD2
v_call: TRBV30
clone_size: NA
cdr3_aa: CAGIAGGPSGQFF
cdr3_nt: TGTGCCGGGATAGCGGGAGGGCCCAGTGGTCAGTTCTTC

j_call: TRBJ1-1
d_call: NA
v_call: TRBV20-1
clone_size: NA
cdr3_aa: CSASDTAGKEAFF
cdr3_nt: TGCAGTGCTAGTGACACAGCGGGGAAGGAAGCTTTCTTT

j_call: TRBJ1-1
d_call: TRBD1
v_call: TRBV30
clone_size: NA
cdr3_aa: CAWSGTGRTEAFF
cdr3_nt: TGTGCCTGGAGCGGGACAGGGCGGACTGAAGCTTTCTTT

j_call: TRBJ1-1
d_call: NA
v_call: TRBV12-3/TRBV12-4
clone_size: NA
cdr3_aa: CASSFRSSTEAFF
cdr3_nt: TGTGCCAGCAGTTTTCGGTCAAGCACTGAAGCTTTCTTT

j_call: TRBJ2-3
d_call: NA
v_call: TRBV7-2
clone_size: NA
cdr3_aa: CASSNLGVGNTDTQYF
cdr3_nt: TGTGCCAGCAGCAACCTGGGCGTGGGAAACACAGATACGCAGTATTTT

j_call: TRBJ2-1
d_call: TRBD2
v_call: TRBV2
clone_size: NA
cdr3_aa: CASLAGAYNEQFF
cdr3_nt: TGTGCCAGCTTAGCGGGGGCCTACAATGAGCAGTTCTTC

j_call: TRBJ2-5
d_call: TRBD2
v_call: TRBV25-1
clone_size: NA
cdr3_aa: CASSPLSGRATETQYF
cdr3_nt: TGTGCCAGCAGTCCTCTTAGCGGGAGGGCCACAGAGACCCAGTACTTC

j_call: TRBJ2-1
d_call: NA
v_call: TRBV18
clone_size: NA
cdr3_aa: CASSPTAPNNEQFF
cdr3_nt: TGTGCCAGCTCACCGACTGCGCCAAACAATGAGCAGTTCTTC

j_call: TRBJ2-5
d_call: NA
v_call: TRBV11-1
clone_size: NA
cdr3_aa: CASSLVTLAETQYF
cdr3_nt: TGTGCCAGCAGCTTAGTAACGTTGGCAGAGACCCAGTACTTC

j_call: TRBJ1-4
d_call: TRBD1
v_call: TRBV27
clone_size: NA
cdr3_aa: CASSKGDRGSNEKLFF
cdr3_nt: TGTGCCAGCTCGAAAGGGGACAGGGGGTCTAATGAAAAACTGTTTTTT

j_call: TRBJ2-7
d_call: NA
v_call: TRBV20-1
clone_size: NA
cdr3_aa: CSARDFTTSSYEQYF
cdr3_nt: TGCAGTGCTAGAGATTTTACGACTAGTAGCTACGAGCAGTACTTC

j_call: TRBJ1-2
d_call: NA
v_call: TRBV3-1
clone_size: NA
cdr3_aa: CASSQAASGGYTF
cdr3_nt: TGTGCCAGCAGCCAAGCAGCGAGCGGTGGCTACACCTTC

j_call: TRBJ1-3
d_call: TRBD1
v_call: TRBV5-6
clone_size: NA
cdr3_aa: CASSFDRAGNTIYF
cdr3_nt: TGTGCCAGCAGCTTCGACAGGGCTGGAAACACCATATATTTT

j_call: TRBJ1-1
d_call: TRBD1
v_call: TRBV20-1
clone_size: NA
cdr3_aa: CSASSGGTEAFF
cdr3_nt: TGCAGTGCTAGTTCAGGGGGCACTGAAGCTTTCTTT

j_call: TRBJ1-5
d_call: NA
v_call: TRBV24-1
clone_size: NA
cdr3_aa: CATSRNSNQPQHF
cdr3_nt: TGTGCCACCAGCCGAAATAGCAATCAGCCCCAGCATTTT

j_call: TRBJ2-1
d_call: NA
v_call: TRBV2
clone_size: once
cdr3_aa: CAGLRGYPDNEQFF
cdr3_nt: TGTGCCGGACTAAGGGGATACCCAGACAATGAGCAGTTCTTC

j_call: TRBJ2-3
d_call: NA
v_call: TRBV5-6
clone_size: once
cdr3_aa: CASSLLPSGDTQYF
cdr3_nt: TGTGCCAGCAGCTTGCTTCCTAGTGGAGATACGCAGTATTTT

j_call: TRBJ1-4
d_call: TRBD1
v_call: TRBV12-3/TRBV12-4
clone_size: NA
cdr3_aa: CASSPTTGANEKLFF
cdr3_nt: TGTGCCAGCAGTCCCACAACAGGGGCTAATGAAAAACTGTTTTTT

j_call: TRBJ1-2
d_call: NA
v_call: TRBV18
clone_size: NA
cdr3_aa: CASSPDVIGGYTF
cdr3_nt: TGTGCCAGCTCACCCGACGTGATAGGTGGCTACACCTTC

j_call: TRBJ1-3
d_call: NA
v_call: TRBV30
clone_size: NA
cdr3_aa: CAWATGSRVLYF
cdr3_nt: NA

j_call: TRBJ2-3
d_call: TRBD2
v_call: TRBV29-1
clone_size: NA
cdr3_aa: CSVSGRGTDTQYF
cdr3_nt: TGCAGCGTCAGCGGGAGGGGGACAGATACGCAGTATTTT

j_call: TRBJ1-6
d_call: TRBD1
v_call: TRBV9
clone_size: NA
cdr3_aa: CASSVLDRPDTPLHF
cdr3_nt: TGTGCCAGCAGCGTCCTGGACAGGCCCGACACGCCCCTCCACTTT

j_call: TRBJ2-1
d_call: NA
v_call: TRBV3-1
clone_size: NA
cdr3_aa: CASSQFGRAASRYNEQFF
cdr3_nt: TGTGCCAGCAGCCAATTTGGGCGGGCAGCCAGTAGGTACAATGAGCAGTTCTTC

j_call: TRBJ2-5
d_call: NA
v_call: TRBV5-8
clone_size: NA
cdr3_aa: CASSPRLNKRVETQYF
cdr3_nt: TGTGCCAGCAGCCCACGACTCAACAAGAGGGTGGAGACCCAGTACTTC

j_call: TRBJ1-1
d_call: NA
v_call: TRBV6-2/TRBV6-3
clone_size: NA
cdr3_aa: CASSYRGMNTEAFF
cdr3_nt: TGTGCCAGCAGTTACCGGGGCATGAACACTGAAGCTTTCTTT

j_call: TRBJ2-1
d_call: NA
v_call: TRBV29-1
clone_size: NA
cdr3_aa: CSVEDPGEGRSYNEQFF
cdr3_nt: TGCAGCGTTGAAGATCCTGGGGAAGGCCGCTCCTACAATGAGCAGTTCTTC

j_call: TRBJ2-6
d_call: NA
v_call: TRBV2
clone_size: NA
cdr3_aa: CASSADRRSGANVLTF
cdr3_nt: TGTGCCAGCAGCGCCGACAGGAGATCTGGGGCCAACGTCCTGACTTTC

j_call: TRBJ1-5
d_call: TRBD1
v_call: TRBV7-2
clone_size: NA
cdr3_aa: CASSLNLGQGKPQHF
cdr3_nt: TGTGCCAGCAGCTTAAATCTGGGACAGGGGAAGCCCCAGCATTTT

j_call: TRBJ2-7
d_call: TRBD2
v_call: TRBV28
clone_size: NA
cdr3_aa: CASSPAAGGGYEQYF
cdr3_nt: TGTGCCAGCAGCCCCGCGGCGGGGGGGGGATACGAGCAGTACTTC

j_call: TRBJ2-1
d_call: NA
v_call: TRBV19
clone_size: NA
cdr3_aa: CASKSSSYNEQFF
cdr3_nt: TGTGCCAGTAAATCGAGCTCCTACAATGAGCAGTTCTTC

j_call: TRBJ2-5
d_call: TRBD2
v_call: TRBV20-1
clone_size: NA
cdr3_aa: CSARWGGTAETQYF
cdr3_nt: TGCAGTGCCCGGTGGGGGGGAACCGCCGAGACCCAGTACTTC